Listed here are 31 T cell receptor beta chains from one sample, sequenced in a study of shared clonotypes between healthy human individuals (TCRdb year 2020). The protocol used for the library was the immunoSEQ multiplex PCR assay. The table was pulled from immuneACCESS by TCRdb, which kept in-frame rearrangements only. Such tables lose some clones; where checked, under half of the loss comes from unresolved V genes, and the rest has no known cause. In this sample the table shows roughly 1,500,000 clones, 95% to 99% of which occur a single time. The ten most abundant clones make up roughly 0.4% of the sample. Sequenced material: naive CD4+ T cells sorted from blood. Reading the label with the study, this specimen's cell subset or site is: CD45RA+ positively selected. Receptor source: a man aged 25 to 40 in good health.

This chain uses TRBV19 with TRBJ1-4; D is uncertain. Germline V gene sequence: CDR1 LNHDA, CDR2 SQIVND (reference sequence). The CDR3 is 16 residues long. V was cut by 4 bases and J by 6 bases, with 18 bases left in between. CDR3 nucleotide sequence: TGTGCCAGTAGTAGCAACCAGAGGCGTGTCGATGAAAAACTGTTTTTT. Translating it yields CASSSNQRRVDEKLFF.

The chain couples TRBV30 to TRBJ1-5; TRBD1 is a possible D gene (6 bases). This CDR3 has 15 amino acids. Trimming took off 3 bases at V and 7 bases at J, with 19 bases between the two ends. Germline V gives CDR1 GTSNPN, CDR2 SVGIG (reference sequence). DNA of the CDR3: TGTGCCTGGAGCGGGGGGACAAAGTGGGACCAGCCCCAGCATTTT. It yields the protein CAWSGGTKWDQPQHF. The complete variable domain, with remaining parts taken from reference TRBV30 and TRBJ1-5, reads SQTIHQWPATLVQPVGSPLSLECTVEGTSNPNLYWYRQAAGRGLQLLFYSVGIGQISSEVPQNLSASRPQDRQFILSSKKLLLSDSGFYLCAWSGGTKWDQPQHFGDGTRLSIL.

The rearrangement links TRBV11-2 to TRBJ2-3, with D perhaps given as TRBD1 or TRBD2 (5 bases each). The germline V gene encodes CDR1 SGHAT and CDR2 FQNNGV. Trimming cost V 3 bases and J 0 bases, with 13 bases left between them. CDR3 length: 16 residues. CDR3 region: CASSFRWDPSTDTQYF. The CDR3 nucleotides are TGTGCCAGCAGCTTTCGCTGGGACCCTAGCACAGATACGCAGTATTTT.

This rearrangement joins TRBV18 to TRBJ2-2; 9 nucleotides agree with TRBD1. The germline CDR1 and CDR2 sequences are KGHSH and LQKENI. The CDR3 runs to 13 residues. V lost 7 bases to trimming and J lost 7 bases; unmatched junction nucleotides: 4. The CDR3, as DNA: TGTGCCAGCTGCGGACAGGGGTGCGGGGAGCTGTTTTTT. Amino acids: CASCGQGCGELFF.

The CDR3 sequence: CAIRALAGVDNEQFF. The CDR3, as DNA: TGTGCCATCAGGGCCCTAGCGGGAGTGGACAATGAGCAGTTCTTC. The rearrangement uses TRBV10-3 and TRBJ2-1; 10 nucleotides match TRBD2. The CDR3 contains 15 residues. The ends lost 6 bases at V and 5 bases at J; junction bases unmatched: 7. CDR1 and CDR2 (germline): ENHRY, SYGVKD.

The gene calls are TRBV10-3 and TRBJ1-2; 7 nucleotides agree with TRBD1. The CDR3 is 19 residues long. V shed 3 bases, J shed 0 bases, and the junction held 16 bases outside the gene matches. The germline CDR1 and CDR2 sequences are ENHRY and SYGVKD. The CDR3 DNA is TGTGCCATCAGTGACCCATATAGGAGCCGGGACAGAACTAACTATGGCTACACCTTC. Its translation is CAISDPYRSRDRTNYGYTF.

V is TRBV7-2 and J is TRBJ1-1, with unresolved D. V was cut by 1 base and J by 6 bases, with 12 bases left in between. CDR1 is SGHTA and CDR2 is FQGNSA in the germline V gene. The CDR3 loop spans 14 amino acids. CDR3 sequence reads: CASSLVLGRSEAFF. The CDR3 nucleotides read TGTGCCAGCAGCTTAGTTCTGGGTAGGTCTGAAGCTTTCTTT.

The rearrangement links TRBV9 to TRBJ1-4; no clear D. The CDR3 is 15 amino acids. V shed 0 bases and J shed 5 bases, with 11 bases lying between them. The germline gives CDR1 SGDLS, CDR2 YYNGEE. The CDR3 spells CASSVVAGRNEKLFF. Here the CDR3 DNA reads TGTGCCAGCAGCGTAGTGGCAGGTCGAAATGAAAAACTGTTTTTT.

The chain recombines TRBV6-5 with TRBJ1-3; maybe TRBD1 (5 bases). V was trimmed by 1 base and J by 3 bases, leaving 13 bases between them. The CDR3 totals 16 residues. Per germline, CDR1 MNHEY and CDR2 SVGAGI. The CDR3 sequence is CASSYYGALGGNTIYF. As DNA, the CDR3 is TGTGCCAGCAGTTACTACGGGGCTCTTGGTGGAAACACCATATATTTT.

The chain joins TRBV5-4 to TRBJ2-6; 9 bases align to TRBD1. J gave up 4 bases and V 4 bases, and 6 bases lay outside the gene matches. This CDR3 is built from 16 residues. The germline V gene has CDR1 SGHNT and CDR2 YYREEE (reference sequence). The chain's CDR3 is CASSIGQGLGANVLTF. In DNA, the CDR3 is TGTGCCAGCAGCATCGGACAGGGGCTCGGGGCCAACGTCCTGACTTTC.

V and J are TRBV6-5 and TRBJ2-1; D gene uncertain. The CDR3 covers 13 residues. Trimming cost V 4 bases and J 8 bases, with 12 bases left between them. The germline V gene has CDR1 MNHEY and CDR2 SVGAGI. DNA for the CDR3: TGTGCCAGCAGTTCTCTCCCACGGGATGAGCAGTTCTTC. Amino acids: CASSSLPRDEQFF.

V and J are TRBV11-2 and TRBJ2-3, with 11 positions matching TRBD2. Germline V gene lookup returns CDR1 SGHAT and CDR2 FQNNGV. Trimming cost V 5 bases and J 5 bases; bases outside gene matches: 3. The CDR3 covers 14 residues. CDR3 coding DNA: TGTGCCAGCAGCCGCGGACTAGCGGGAGATACGCAGTATTTT. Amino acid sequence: CASSRGLAGDTQYF.

The CDR3 loop is CASSEQGSTEAFF. The CDR3 DNA follows: TGTGCCAGCAGTGAGCAGGGGTCCACTGAAGCTTTCTTT. This chain links TRBV25-1 with TRBJ1-1; the D gene is possibly TRBD1 (6 bases). Between the trimmed V and J ends, which lost 3 bases and 4 bases, there was a span of 9 bases. Germline-derived CDR1 and CDR2 are MGHDK and SYGVNS. The CDR3 extends over 13 amino acids.

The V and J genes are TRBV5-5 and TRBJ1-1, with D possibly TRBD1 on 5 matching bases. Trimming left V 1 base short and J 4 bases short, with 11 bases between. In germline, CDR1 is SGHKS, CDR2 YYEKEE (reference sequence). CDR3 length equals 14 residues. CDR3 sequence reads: CASSLLGEGTEAFF. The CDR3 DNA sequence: TGTGCCAGCAGCTTGTTAGGGGAGGGCACTGAAGCTTTCTTT.

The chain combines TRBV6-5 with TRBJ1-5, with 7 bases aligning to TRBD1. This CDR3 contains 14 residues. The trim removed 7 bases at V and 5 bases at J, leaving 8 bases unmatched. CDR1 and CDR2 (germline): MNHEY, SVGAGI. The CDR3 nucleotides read TGTGCCAGCAAACGGCAGGGGGTGGATCAGCCCCAGCATTTT. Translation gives CASKRQGVDQPQHF.

CDR3 in DNA: TGTGCCAGCAGCCTAGGCACTAGCGGCCCCTACGAGCAGTACTTC. Amino acids: CASSLGTSGPYEQYF. The V and J genes are TRBV7-6 and TRBJ2-7; 8 bases are a match to TRBD2. Germline lookup yields CDR1 SGHVS and CDR2 FNYEAQ. V lost 5 bases to trimming and J lost 2 bases; unmatched junction nucleotides: 8. The CDR3 sequence is 15 residues long. Together with reference TRBV7-6 and TRBJ2-7, the CDR3 gives the full variable domain: GAGVSQSPRYKVTKRGQDVALRCDPISGHVSLYWYRQALGQGPEFLTYFNYEAQQDKSGLPNDRFSAERPEGSISTLTIQRTEQRDSAMYRCASSLGTSGPYEQYFGPGTRLTVT.

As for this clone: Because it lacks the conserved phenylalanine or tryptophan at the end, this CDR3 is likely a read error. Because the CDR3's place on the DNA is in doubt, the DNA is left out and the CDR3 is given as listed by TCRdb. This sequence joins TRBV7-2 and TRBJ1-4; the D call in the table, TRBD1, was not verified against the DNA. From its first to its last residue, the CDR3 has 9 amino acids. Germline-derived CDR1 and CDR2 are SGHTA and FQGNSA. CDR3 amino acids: CASSSGQFT.

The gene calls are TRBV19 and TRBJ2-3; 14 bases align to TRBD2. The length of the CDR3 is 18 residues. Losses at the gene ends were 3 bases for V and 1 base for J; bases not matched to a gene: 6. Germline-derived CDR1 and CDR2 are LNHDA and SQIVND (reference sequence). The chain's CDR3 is CASSILTSGRAGTDTQYF. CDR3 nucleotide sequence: TGTGCCAGTAGTATTCTGACTAGCGGGAGGGCCGGCACAGATACGCAGTATTTT.

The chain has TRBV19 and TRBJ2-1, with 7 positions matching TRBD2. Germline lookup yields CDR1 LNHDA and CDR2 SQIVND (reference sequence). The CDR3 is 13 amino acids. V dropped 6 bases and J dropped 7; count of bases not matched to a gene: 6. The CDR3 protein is CASSRGSLNEQFF. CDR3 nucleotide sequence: TGTGCCAGTAGCCGCGGGAGTTTAAATGAGCAGTTCTTC. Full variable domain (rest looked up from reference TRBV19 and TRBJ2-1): DGGITQSPKYLFRKEGQNVTLSCEQNLNHDAMYWYRQDPGQGLRLIYYSQIVNDFQKGDIAEGYSVSREKKESFPLTVTSAQKNPTAFYLCASSRGSLNEQFFGPGTRLTVL.

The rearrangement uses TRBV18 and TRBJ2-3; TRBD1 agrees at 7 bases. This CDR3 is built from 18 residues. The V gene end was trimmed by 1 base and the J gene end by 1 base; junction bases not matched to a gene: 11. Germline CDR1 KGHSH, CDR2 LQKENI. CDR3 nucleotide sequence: TGTGCCAGCTCACCACTTCCCCTACAGGGGTTTGGCACAGATACGCAGTATTTT. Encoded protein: CASSPLPLQGFGTDTQYF.

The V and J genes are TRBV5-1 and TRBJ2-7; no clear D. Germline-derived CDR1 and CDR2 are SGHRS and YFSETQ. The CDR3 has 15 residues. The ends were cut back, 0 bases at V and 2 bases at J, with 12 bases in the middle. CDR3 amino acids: CASSLVSADPYEQYF. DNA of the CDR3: TGCGCCAGCAGCTTGGTCTCGGCAGACCCCTACGAGCAGTACTTC.

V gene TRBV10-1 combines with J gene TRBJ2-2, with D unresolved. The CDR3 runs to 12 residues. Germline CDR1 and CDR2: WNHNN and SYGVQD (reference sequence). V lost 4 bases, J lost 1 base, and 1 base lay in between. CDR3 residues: CASSGNTGELFF. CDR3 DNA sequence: TGCGCCAGCAGTGGGAACACCGGGGAGCTGTTTTTT.

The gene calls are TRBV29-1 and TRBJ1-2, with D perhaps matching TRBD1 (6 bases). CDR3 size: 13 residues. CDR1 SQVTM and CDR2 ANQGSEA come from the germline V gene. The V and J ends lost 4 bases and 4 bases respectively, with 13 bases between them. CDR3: CSVARGEVYGYTF. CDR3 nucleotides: TGCAGCGTTGCCAGGGGAGAGGTCTATGGCTACACCTTC.

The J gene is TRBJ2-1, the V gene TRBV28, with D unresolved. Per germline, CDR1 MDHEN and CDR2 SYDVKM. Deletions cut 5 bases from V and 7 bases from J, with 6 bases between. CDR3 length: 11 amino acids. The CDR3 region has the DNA TGTGCCAGCAGTGAGACGAATGAGCAGTTCTTC. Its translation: CASSETNEQFF.

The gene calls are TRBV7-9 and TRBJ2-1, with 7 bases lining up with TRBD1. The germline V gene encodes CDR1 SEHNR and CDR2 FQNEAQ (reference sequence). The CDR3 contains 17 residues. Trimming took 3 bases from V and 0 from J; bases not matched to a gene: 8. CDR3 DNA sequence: TGTGCCAGCAGCTTCCGAGGGGGCAGCGGCTCCTACAATGAGCAGTTCTTC. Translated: CASSFRGGSGSYNEQFF.

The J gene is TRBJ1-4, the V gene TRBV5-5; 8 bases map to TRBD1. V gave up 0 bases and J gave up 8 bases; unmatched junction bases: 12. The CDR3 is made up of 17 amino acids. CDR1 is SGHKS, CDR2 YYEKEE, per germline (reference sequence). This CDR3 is CASSLAGGLKGREKLFF. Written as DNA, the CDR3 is TGTGCCAGCAGCTTGGCAGGGGGCCTTAAGGGTCGCGAAAAACTGTTTTTT.

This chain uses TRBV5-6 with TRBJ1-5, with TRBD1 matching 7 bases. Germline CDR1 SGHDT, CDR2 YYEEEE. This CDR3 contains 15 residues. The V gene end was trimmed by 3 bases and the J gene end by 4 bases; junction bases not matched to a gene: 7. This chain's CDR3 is CASSWTGQQNQPQHF. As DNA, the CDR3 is TGTGCCAGCAGCTGGACGGGACAGCAAAATCAGCCCCAGCATTTT. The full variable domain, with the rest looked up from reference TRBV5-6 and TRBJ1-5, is DAGVTQSPTHLIKTRGQQVTLRCSPKSGHDTVSWYQQALGQGPQFIFQYYEEEERQRGNFPDRFSGHQFPNYSSELNVNALLLGDSALYLCASSWTGQQNQPQHFGDGTRLSIL.

This CDR3 is CASSLGTVIGLNTEAFF. CDR3 DNA: TGTGCCAGCTCACTCGGGACAGTAATTGGACTGAACACTGAAGCTTTCTTT. This sequence joins TRBV18 and TRBJ1-1; 7 nucleotides line up with TRBD1. J was trimmed by 0 bases and V by 4 bases; bases with no gene match: 11. Looked up from germline, CDR1 is KGHSH and CDR2 is LQKENI. The CDR3 totals 17 residues.

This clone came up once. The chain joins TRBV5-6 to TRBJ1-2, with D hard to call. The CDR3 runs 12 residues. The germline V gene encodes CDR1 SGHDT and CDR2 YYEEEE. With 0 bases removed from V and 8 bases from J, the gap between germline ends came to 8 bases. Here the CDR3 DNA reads TGTGCCAGCAGCTTGGTAGGGAACGGCTACACCTTC. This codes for CASSLVGNGYTF.

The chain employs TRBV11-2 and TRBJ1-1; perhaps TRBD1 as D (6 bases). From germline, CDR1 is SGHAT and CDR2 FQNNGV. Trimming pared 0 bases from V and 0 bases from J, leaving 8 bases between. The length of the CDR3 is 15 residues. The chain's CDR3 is CASSLDQGMNTEAFF. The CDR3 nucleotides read TGTGCCAGCAGCTTAGATCAGGGGATGAACACTGAAGCTTTCTTT.

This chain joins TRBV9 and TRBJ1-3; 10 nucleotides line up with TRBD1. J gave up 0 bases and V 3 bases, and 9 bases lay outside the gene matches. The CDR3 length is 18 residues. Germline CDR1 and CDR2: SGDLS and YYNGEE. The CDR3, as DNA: TGTGCCAGCAGCGCAGGACAGGGGGTGATCGTCTCTGGAAACACCATATATTTT. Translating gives CASSAGQGVIVSGNTIYF. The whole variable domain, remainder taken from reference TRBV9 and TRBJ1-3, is DSGVTQTPKHLITATGQRVTLRCSPRSGDLSVYWYQQSLDQGLQFLIQYYNGEERAKGNILERFSAQQFPDLHSELNLSSLELGDSALYFCASSAGQGVIVSGNTIYFGEGSWLTVV.